These 9 T cell receptor beta chains share one sample of origin, sequenced in a study of blood T cell repertoires in COVID-19. Method: immunoSEQ multiplex PCR; TCRdb's copy keeps in-frame clones and lacks some. Of 430,000 or so clones listed, approximately 90% are singletons. Sequencing input: PBMCs or T cells enriched from blood (not recorded which). The source of these receptors is a middle-aged woman who had recovered from COVID-19.

The chain combines TRBV9 with TRBJ1-4, with a tentative D call TRBD1 (5 bases). The CDR3 has 13 residues. Germline lookup yields CDR1 SGDLS and CDR2 YYNGEE. Trimming cost V 6 bases and J 8 bases, with 14 bases left between them. CDR3 sequence: CASNRQGFEKLFF. The DNA of the CDR3 is TGTGCCAGCAATCGGCAGGGATTCGAAAAACTGTTTTTT.

Remarks on this clone: This same CDR3 is encoded by further DNA sequences in the sample. J is TRBJ1-4 and V is TRBV7-6; the match to TRBD1 covers 7 bases. This CDR3 contains 14 residues. Germline V gives CDR1 SGHVS, CDR2 FNYEAQ. J was trimmed by 8 bases and V by 5 bases; bases with no gene match: 8. The CDR3 here is CASSPRDSGEKLFF. The CDR3 DNA sequence: TGTGCCAGCAGCCCACGGGACAGTGGGGAAAAACTGTTTTTT.

This clone has just one count. The J gene is TRBJ1-4, the V gene TRBV18, with TRBD1 as a possible D gene (5 bases). V was trimmed by 4 bases and J by 6 bases, leaving 9 bases between them. Germline assignment: CDR1 KGHSH and CDR2 LQKENI. The CDR3 is 13 residues long. The CDR3 bases are TGTGCCAGCTCACGGGGCCAGGATGAAAAACTGTTTTTT. It translates to CASSRGQDEKLFF.

This chain connects TRBV7-2 to TRBJ2-1; no clear D gene. The CDR3 spans 13 residues. Looked up from germline, CDR1 is SGHTA and CDR2 is FQGNSA. V was clipped by 2 bases and J by 6 bases, with 8 bases between them. CDR3 coding DNA: TGTGCCAGCAGCTTACCGCCAGGCAATGAGCAGTTCTTC. Protein: CASSLPPGNEQFF.

The genes are TRBV7-9 and TRBJ1-1; 8 bases are shared with TRBD1. The J segment lost 1 base and the V segment lost 5 bases, leaving 15 bases of the junction unmatched. Germline CDR1 is SEHNR and CDR2 is FQNEAQ (reference sequence). The CDR3 contains 18 residues. This CDR3 is CASSPGQGSFGRNTEAFF. CDR3 coding DNA: TGTGCCAGCAGCCCCGGACAGGGAAGTTTCGGTAGGAACACTGAAGCTTTCTTT.

This clone was picked up one time. The same CDR3 can be traced to other DNA sequences in this sample. The chain carries TRBV2 and TRBJ2-3; 10 positions match TRBD1. After removal of 6 bases from V and 3 bases from J, the junction contained 3 bases not matched to a gene. Germline CDR1 reads SNHLY; CDR2 reads FYNNEI. The CDR3 contains 14 residues. CDR3 sequence (DNA): TGTGCCAGCAGCCGGGACAGGGGTACAGATACGCAGTATTTT. It encodes CASSRDRGTDTQYF.

This chain uses TRBV19 with TRBJ1-2, with TRBD1 matching 8 bases. The germline gives CDR1 LNHDA, CDR2 SQIVND (reference sequence). The CDR3 is 15 residues long. Germline trimming cut 5 bases from V and 0 bases from J; bases unmatched to any gene: 5. DNA for the CDR3: TGTGCCAGTAGTGTCCGGACAGGGACTAACTATGGCTACACCTTC. It yields the protein CASSVRTGTNYGYTF.

V gene TRBV29-1 combines with J gene TRBJ2-7, with TRBD2 matching over 8 bases. CDR3 length: 13 residues. Germline CDR1 and CDR2: SQVTM and ANQGSEA. V lost 4 bases and J lost 5; bases outside the gene matches: 7. CDR3 nucleotides: TGCAGCGTTGTGGGTAAGACTAGCGACGAGCAGTACTTC. Protein: CSVVGKTSDEQYF.

This sequence joins TRBV4-3 and TRBJ1-1, with TRBD1 identical over 8 bases. This CDR3 has 17 amino acids. In germline, CDR1 is LGHNA, CDR2 YSLEER. Germline trimming cut 3 bases from V and 2 bases from J; bases unmatched to any gene: 11. Here the CDR3 reads CASSHPKAGGENTEAFF. For the CDR3, the DNA is TGCGCCAGCAGCCACCCAAAGGCAGGGGGCGAAAACACTGAAGCTTTCTTT.